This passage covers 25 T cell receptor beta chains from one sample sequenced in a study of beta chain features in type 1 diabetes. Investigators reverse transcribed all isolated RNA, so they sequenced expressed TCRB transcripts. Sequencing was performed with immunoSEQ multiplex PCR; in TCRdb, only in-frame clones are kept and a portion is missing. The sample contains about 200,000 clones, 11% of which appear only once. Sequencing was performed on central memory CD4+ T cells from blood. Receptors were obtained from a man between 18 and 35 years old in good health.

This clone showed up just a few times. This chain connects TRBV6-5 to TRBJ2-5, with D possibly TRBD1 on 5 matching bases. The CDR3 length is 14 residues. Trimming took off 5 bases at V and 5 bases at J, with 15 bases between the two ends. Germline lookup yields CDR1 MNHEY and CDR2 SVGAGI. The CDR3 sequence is CASSASGLGETQYF. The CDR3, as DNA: TGTGCCAGCAGTGCCTCAGGGTTGGGGGAGACCCAGTACTTC.

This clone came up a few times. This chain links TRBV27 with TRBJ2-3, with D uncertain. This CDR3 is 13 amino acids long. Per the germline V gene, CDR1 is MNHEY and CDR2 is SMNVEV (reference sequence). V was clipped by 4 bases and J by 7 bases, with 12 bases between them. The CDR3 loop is CASSSGRTNTQYF. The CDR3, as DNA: TGTGCCAGCAGTTCAGGTCGTACAAATACGCAGTATTTT.

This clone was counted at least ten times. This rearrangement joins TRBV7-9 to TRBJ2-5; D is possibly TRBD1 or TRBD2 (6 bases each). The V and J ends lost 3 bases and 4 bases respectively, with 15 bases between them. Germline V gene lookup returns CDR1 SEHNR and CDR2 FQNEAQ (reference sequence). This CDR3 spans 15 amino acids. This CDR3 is CASSFSQGRGETQYF. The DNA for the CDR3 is TGTGCCAGCAGCTTCTCTCAGGGGCGGGGAGAGACCCAGTACTTC.

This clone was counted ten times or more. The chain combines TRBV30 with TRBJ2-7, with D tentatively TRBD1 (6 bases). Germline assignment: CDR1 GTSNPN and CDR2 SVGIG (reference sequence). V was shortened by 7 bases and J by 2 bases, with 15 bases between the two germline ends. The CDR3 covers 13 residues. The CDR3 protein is CASHRAGTYEQYF. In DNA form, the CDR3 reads TGTGCCTCCCACAGGGCAGGGACCTACGAGCAGTACTTC.

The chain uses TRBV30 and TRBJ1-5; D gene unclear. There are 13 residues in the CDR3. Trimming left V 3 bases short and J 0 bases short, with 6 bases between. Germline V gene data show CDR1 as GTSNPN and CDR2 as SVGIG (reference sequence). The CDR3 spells CAWSLYSNQPQHF. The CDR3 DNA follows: TGTGCCTGGAGCCTTTATAGCAATCAGCCCCAGCATTTT.

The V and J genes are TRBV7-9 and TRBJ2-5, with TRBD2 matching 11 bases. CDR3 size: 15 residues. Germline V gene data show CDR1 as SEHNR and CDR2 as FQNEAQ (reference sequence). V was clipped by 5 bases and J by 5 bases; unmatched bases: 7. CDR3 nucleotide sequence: TGTGCCAGCAGCCCCGGGACTAGCGGTTCGGAGACCCAGTACTTC. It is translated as CASSPGTSGSETQYF. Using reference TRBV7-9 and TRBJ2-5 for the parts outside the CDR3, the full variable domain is DTGVSQNPRHKITKRGQNVTFRCDPISEHNRLYWYRQTLGQGPEFLTYFQNEAQLEKSRLLSDRFSAERPKGSFSTLEIQRTEQGDSAMYLCASSPGTSGSETQYFGPGTRLLVL.

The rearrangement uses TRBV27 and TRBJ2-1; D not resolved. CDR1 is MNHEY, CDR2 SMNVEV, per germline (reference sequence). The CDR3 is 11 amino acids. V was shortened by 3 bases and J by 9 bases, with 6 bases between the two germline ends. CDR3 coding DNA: TGTGCCAGCAGTTTTCTGGGTGAGCAGTTCTTC. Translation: CASSFLGEQFF.

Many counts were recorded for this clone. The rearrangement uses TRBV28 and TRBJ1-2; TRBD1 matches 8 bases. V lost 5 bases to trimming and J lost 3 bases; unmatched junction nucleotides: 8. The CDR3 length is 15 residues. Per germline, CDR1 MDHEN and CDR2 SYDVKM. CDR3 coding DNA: TGTGCCAGCAGTCCGCTAGACAGGGGACACTATGGCTACACCTTC. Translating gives CASSPLDRGHYGYTF.

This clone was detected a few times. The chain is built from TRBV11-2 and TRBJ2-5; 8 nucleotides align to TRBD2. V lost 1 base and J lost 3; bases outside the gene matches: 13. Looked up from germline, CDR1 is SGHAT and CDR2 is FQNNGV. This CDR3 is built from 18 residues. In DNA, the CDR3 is TGTGCCAGCAGCTTAGCGGGGTTAGCGGGATATGGTAAAGAGACCCAGTACTTC. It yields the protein CASSLAGLAGYGKETQYF.

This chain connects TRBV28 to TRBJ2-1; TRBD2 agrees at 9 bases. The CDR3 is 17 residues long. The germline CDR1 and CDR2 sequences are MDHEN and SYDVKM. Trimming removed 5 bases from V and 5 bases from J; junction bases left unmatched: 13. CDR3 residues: CASSPHSASGRNNEQFF. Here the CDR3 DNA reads TGTGCCAGCAGTCCCCACTCTGCGAGCGGGAGGAACAATGAGCAGTTCTTC. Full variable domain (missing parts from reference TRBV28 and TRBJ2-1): DVKVTQSSRYLVKRTGEKVFLECVQDMDHENMFWYRQDPGLGLRLIYFSYDVKMKEKGDIPEGYSVSREKKERFSLILESASTNQTSMYLCASSPHSASGRNNEQFFGPGTRLTVL.

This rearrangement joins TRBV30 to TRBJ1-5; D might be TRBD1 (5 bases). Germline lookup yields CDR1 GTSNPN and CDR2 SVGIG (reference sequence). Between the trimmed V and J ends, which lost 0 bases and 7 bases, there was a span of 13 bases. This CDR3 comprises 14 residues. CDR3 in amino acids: CAWSVRGVRQPQHF. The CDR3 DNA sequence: TGTGCCTGGAGTGTAAGAGGGGTCCGCCAGCCCCAGCATTTT. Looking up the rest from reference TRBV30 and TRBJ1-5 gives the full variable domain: SQTIHQWPATLVQPVGSPLSLECTVEGTSNPNLYWYRQAAGRGLQLLFYSVGIGQISSEVPQNLSASRPQDRQFILSSKKLLLSDSGFYLCAWSVRGVRQPQHFGDGTRLSIL.

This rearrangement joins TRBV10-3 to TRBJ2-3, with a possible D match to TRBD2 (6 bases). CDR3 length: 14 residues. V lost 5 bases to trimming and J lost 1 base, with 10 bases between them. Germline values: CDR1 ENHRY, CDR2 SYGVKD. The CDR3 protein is CAISPTGGTDTQYF. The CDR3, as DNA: TGTGCCATCAGTCCGACGGGGGGCACAGATACGCAGTATTTT.

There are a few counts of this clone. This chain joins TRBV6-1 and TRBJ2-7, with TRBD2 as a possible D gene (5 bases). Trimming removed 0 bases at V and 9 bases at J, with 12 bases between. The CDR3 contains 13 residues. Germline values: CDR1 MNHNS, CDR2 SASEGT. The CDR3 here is CASSEAGEFAQYF. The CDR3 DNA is TGTGCCAGCAGTGAAGCTGGGGAGTTCGCGCAGTACTTC.

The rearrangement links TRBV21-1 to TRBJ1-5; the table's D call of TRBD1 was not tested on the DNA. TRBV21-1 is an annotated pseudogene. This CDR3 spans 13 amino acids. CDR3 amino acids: CASSKEGYQPQHF. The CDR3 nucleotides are TGTGCCAGCAGCAAAGAGGGGTACCAGCCCCAGCATTTT.

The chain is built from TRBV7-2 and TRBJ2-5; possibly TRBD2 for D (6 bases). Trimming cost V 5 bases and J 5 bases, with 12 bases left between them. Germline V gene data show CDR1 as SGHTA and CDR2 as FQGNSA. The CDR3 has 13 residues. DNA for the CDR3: TGTGCCAGCAGCCTTTACCTAGCGGAGACCCAGTACTTC. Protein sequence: CASSLYLAETQYF. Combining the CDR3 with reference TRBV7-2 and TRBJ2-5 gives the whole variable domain GAGVSQSPSNKVTEKGKDVELRCDPISGHTALYWYRQSLGQGLEFLIYFQGNSAPDKSGLPSDRFSAERTGGSVSTLTIQRTQQEDSAVYLCASSLYLAETQYFGPGTRLLVL.

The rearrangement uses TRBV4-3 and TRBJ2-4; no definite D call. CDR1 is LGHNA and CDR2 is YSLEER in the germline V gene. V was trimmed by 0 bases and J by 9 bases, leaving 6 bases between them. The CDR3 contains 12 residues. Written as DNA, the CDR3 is TGCGCCAGCAGCCAAGAATGGGGCATTCAGTACTTC. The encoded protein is CASSQEWGIQYF.

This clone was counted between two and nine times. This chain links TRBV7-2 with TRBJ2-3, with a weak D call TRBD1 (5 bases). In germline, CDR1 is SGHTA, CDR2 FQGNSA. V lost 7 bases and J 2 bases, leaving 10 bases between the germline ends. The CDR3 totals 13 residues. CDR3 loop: CASIPGYTDTQYF. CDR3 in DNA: TGTGCCAGCATTCCAGGGTACACAGATACGCAGTATTTT.

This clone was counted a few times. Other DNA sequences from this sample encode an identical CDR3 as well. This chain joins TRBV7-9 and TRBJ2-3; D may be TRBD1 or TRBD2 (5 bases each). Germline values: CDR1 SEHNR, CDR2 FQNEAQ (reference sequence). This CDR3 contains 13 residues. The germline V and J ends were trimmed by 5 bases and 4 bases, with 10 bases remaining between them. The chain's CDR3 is CASSPRGPDTQYF. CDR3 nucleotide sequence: TGTGCCAGCAGCCCCCGGGGCCCAGATACGCAGTATTTT.

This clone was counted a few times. The CDR3 sequence: CASSLVVGGPPHEQYF. The CDR3 nucleotides read TGCGCCAGCAGCTTGGTGGTAGGAGGTCCCCCCCACGAGCAGTACTTC. V usage is TRBV5-1 and J usage is TRBJ2-7; tentatively, D is TRBD2 (5 bases). V lost 0 bases and J 5 bases, leaving 18 bases between the germline ends. CDR3 length: 16 residues. The germline V gene has CDR1 SGHRS and CDR2 YFSETQ.

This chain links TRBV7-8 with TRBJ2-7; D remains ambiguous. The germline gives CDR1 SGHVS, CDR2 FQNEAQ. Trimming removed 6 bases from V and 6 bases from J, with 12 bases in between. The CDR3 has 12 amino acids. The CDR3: CASSRTIGEQYF. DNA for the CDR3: TGTGCCAGCAGTCGGACGATCGGCGAGCAGTACTTC.

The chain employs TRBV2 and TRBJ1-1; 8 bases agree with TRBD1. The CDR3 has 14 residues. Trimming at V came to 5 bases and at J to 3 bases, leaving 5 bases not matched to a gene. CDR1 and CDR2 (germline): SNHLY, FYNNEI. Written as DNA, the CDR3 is TGTGCCAGCAGTTTGACAGGGGCAGACACTGAAGCTTTCTTT. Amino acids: CASSLTGADTEAFF.

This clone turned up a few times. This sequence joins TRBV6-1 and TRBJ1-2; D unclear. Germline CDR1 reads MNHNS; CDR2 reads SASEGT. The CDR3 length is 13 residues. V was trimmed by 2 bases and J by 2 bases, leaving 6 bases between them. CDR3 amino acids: CASSEFLNYGYTF. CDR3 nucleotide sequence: TGTGCCAGCAGTGAATTTCTGAACTATGGCTACACCTTC.

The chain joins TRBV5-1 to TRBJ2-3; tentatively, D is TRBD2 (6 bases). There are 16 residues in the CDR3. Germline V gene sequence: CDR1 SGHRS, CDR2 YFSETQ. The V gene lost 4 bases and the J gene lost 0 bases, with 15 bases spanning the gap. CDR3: CASSPGVGVSTDTQYF. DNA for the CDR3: TGCGCCAGCAGCCCGGGGGTTGGCGTGAGCACAGATACGCAGTATTTT.

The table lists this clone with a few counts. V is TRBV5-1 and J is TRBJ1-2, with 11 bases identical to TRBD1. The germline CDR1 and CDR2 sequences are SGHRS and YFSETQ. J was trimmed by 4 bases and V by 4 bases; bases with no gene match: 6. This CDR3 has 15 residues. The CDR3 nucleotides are TGCGCCAGCAGCCCGGGACAGGGGGGTAGCTATGGCTACACCTTC. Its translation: CASSPGQGGSYGYTF.

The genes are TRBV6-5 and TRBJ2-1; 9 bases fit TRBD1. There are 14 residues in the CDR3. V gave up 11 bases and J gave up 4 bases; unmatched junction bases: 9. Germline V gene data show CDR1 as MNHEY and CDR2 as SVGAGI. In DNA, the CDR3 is TGTGCCGCCCTACCGGGACAGGGTTACAATGAGCAGTTCTTC. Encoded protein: CAALPGQGYNEQFF.